The clone carrying this TCR beta chain appeared many times. Its antigen is not known. The data were taken from a study of T cells in Graves' hyperthyroidism and ophthalmopathy. Findings of the study overall: A model of 13 V-J pairs discriminated ophthalmopathy from stable hyperthyroidism. Most thyroid-expanded clonotypes above 0.001 were also found in blood.

When ophthalmopathy did not progress within 18 months, Graves' hyperthyroidism was considered stable. The V and J ends lost 6 bases and 5 bases, in that order; junction bases with no gene match: 13. This CDR3 contains 16 residues. Germline CDR1 MNHEY, CDR2 SMNVEV (reference sequence). The CDR3 regions of TCR beta were amplified from RNA transcripts. HTBI primers were used for first-round RT-PCR of the TCR CDR3. TCRdb reanalysed the multiplex PCR reads using MiXCR and keeps one entry per CDR3 protein. The data contain 200,000 to 250,000 distinct CDR3 sequences, roughly 18% of them seen just once; the ten biggest clones take up 50%.

This chain joins TRBV27 and TRBJ2-7; 10 nucleotides match TRBD2. The source of this sequence is a man aged 45-60 years with Graves' hyperthyroidism. Sequenced input: blood. CDR3 bases: TGTGCCAGCAGCTCGACACCCGGACTAGCGGACAACGAGCAGTACTTC. This codes for CASSSTPGLADNEQYF.